This T cell receptor (beta chain) was sequenced for a study of CD8+ T cells in alopecia areata. Study-wide points: In lesional scalp, particularly from alopecia totalis/universalis, clonality was higher than in normal scalp.

Sequencing templates came from extracted RNA that was reverse transcribed into cDNA. Here immunoSEQ multiplex PCR was the method, and the copy in TCRdb shows in-frame clones only, minus some. The specimen has 270,000 or so clones, none found just once. From germline, CDR1 is NSQYPW and CDR2 LRSPGD (reference sequence). The J segment lost 2 bases and the V segment lost 1 base, leaving 1 base of the junction unmatched. This CDR3 has 15 amino acids. About this clone: Antigen: not known. Mouse gene names apply. The read is 4 residues too short to cover the CDR3 end, so that end is filled in from the germline J gene.

Cutaneous lymph node cells were pooled, and they were sorted using CD4, CD8alpha, NKG2D, NKG2ACE and other markers. Sample: CD4+ T cells sorted from a lymph node. The receptor was isolated from a C3H/HeJ mouse with alopecia areata. The MHC haplotype of the strain is H2-k. This chain uses TRBV1 with TRBJ2-7; 11 positions agree with TRBD1. CDR3 protein: CTCSAGDRGTYEQYF. Incomplete CDR3 DNA: TGCACCTGCAGTGCAGGGGACAGGGGGACCTAT.